The source of this T cell receptor (beta chain) is a study of blood T cell repertoires in COVID-19. For the study at large: The United States, Italy and Spain supplied acute and convalescent COVID-19 samples. PBMCs, B-cell-depleted T cells, or T cells provided the cDNA or gDNA that made up the material.

J lost 6 bases, V lost 7 bases, and 5 bases had no gene match. Germline V CDR1 and CDR2: MNHEY, SVGAGI. This CDR3 region has 14 residues. In the authors' methods: Reference gene primers were amplified, and this amplification served to estimate nucleated cell counts. The repertoire was sequenced with immunoSEQ multiplex PCR; TCRdb's copy has only in-frame clones and lacks some. Clone size and the V and J calls come from that table; the DNA yielded D and trimming. The sample lists about 99,000 clones, 70% to 85% occurring once. The V call is TRBV6-5, the J call TRBJ1-6, with TRBD1 identical over 8 bases. Sequencing was done on a sample of peripheral blood. This TCR came from a woman older than 75 with active or convalescent COVID-19. CDR3: CASTIDRGNSPLHF. The DNA of the CDR3 is TGTGCCAGCACTATCGACAGGGGTAATTCACCCCTCCACTTT.